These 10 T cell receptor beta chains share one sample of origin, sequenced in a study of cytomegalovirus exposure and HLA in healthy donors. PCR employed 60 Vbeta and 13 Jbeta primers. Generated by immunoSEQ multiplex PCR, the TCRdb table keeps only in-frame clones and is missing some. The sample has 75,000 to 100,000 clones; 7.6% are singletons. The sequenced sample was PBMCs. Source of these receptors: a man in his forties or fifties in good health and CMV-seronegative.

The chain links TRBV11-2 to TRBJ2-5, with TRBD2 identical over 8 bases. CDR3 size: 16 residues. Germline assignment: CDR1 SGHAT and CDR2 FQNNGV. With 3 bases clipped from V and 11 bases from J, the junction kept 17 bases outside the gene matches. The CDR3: CASSLGFSGTPWEQYF. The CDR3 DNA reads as TGTGCCAGCAGCTTGGGATTTAGCGGGACCCCCTGGGAGCAGTACTTC.

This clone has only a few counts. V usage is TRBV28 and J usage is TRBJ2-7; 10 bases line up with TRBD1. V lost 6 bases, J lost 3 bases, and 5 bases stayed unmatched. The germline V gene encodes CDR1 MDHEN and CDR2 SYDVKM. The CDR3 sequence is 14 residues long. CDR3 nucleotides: TGTGCCAGCAGCCCGGGACAGGGGCTCTACGAGCAGTACTTC. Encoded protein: CASSPGQGLYEQYF.

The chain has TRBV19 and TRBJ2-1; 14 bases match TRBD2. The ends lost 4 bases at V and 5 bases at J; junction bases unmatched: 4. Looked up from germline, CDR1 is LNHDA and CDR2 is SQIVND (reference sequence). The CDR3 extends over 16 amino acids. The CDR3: CASSTTSGRANNEQFF. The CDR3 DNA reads TGTGCCAGTAGTACGACTAGCGGGAGGGCAAACAATGAGCAGTTCTTC.

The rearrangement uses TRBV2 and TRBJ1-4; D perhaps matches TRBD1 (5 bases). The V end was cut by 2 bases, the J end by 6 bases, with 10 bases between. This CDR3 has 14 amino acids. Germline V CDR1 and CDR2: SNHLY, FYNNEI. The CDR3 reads CASSELGVDEKLFF. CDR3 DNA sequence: TGTGCCAGCAGTGAATTAGGGGTAGATGAAAAACTGTTTTTT. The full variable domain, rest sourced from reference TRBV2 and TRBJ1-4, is EPEVTQTPSHQVTQMGQEVILRCVPISNHLYFYWYRQILGQKVEFLVSFYNNEISEKSEIFDDQFSVERPDGSNFTLKIRSTKLEDSAMYFCASSELGVDEKLFFGSGTQLSVL.

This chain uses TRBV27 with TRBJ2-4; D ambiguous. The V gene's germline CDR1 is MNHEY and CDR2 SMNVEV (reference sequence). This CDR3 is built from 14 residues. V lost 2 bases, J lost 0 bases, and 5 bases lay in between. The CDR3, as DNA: TGTGCCAGCAGTTTACTGCGAGCCAAAAACATTCAGTACTTC. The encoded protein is CASSLLRAKNIQYF.

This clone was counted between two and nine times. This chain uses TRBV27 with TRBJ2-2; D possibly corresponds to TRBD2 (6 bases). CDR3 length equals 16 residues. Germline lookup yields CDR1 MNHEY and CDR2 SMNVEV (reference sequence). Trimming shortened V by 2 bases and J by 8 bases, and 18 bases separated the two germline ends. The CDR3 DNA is TGTGCCAGCAGTTTAAAAGGGACGGGGGTTCGTGGGGAGCTGTTTTTT. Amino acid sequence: CASSLKGTGVRGELFF.

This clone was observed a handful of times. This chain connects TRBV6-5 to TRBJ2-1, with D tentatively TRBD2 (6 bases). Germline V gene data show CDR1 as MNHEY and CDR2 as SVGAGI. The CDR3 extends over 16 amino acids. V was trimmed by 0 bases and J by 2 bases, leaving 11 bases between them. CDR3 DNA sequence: TGTGCCAGCAGTTACTCGACTAGAGACCCCTACAATGAGCAGTTCTTC. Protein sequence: CASSYSTRDPYNEQFF.

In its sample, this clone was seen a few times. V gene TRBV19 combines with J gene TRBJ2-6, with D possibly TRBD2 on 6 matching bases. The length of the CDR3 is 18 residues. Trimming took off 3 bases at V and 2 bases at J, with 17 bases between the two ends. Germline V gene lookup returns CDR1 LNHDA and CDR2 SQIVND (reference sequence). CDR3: CASSIRLGGRAGANVLTF. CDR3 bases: TGTGCCAGTAGTATCCGTTTGGGGGGTAGGGCTGGGGCCAACGTCCTGACTTTC.

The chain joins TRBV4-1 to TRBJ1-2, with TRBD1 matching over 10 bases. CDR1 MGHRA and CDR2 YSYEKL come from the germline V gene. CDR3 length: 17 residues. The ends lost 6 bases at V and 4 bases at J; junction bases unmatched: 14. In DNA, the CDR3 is TGCGCCAGCAGTAGAGACCCCGGGACAGGGGAAACCTATGGCTACACCTTC. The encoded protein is CASSRDPGTGETYGYTF.

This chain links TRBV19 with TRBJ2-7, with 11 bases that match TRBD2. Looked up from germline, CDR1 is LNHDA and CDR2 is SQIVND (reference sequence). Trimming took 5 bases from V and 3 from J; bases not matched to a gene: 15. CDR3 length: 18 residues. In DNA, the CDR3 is TGTGCCAGTAGTGCCGACGGGACTAGCGGTTTAGGAGTCTACGAGCAGTACTTC. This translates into CASSADGTSGLGVYEQYF.